This TCR beta chain was identified in a study of blood T cell repertoires in COVID-19. Study information: The United States, Italy and Spain supplied acute and convalescent COVID-19 samples. PBMCs, B-cell-depleted T cells, or T cells provided the cDNA or gDNA that made up the material.

In its sample, this clone was seen once. With 3 bases removed from V and 9 bases from J, the gap between germline ends came to 17 bases. The CDR3 covers 14 residues. Germline V gene lookup returns CDR1 MNHNS and CDR2 SASEGT. In the original analysis: The assay estimated nucleated cells by amplifying reference gene primers. TCRdb's table, derived via immunoSEQ multiplex PCR, lists solely in-frame clones and lacks some. V, J and clone size reflect that table, while D and trimming were determined from the DNA. The sample lists approximately 430,000 clones, roughly 90% occurring once. The sequence came from a woman in her 30s with active or convalescent COVID-19. Sequencing was done on a sample of peripheral blood. The V call is TRBV6-1, the J call TRBJ1-2, with a possible D match to TRBD1 (5 bases). Here the CDR3 DNA reads TGTGCCAGCAGTGATTATGAGGCAGGGAGGCGCTACACCTTC. Translated: CASSDYEAGRRYTF.